This section outlines one TCR beta chain sequence together with its context. Antigen specificity is unknown. The record originates from a study of OX40 agonist ivuxolimab in advanced cancers. Turning to the study itself: At just under 85% male, the cohort had a mean age of 60 years, ranging from about 20 to 79. Regarding the study as a whole: Dosing at 0.1 to 3.0 mg/kg was accompanied by clonal expansion of CD4+ and CD8+ blood T cells by week 6. CD8+ T cells (on average) carried more expanded clones than CD4+ T cells.

Trimming cost V 3 bases and J 5 bases, with 13 bases left between them. The CDR3 consists of 14 residues. Germline V CDR1 and CDR2: MNHNS, SASEGT. The protocol was immunoSEQ multiplex PCR, while the TCRdb copy is restricted to in-frame clones and leaves out a portion. The sample carries roughly 89,000 clones, about 86% recorded once. The V and J genes are TRBV6-1 and TRBJ1-2; D remains unclear. The sequence was obtained from an adult with an advanced solid tumor such as melanoma, head and neck, liver or kidney cancer. Material: CD4+ or CD8+ T cells sorted from blood, obtained in a trial of the OX40 agonist ivuxolimab. The CDR3 DNA follows: TGTGCCAGCAGTGAGGCAGACCTGGGGTATGGCTACACCTTC. Translated: CASSEADLGYGYTF.